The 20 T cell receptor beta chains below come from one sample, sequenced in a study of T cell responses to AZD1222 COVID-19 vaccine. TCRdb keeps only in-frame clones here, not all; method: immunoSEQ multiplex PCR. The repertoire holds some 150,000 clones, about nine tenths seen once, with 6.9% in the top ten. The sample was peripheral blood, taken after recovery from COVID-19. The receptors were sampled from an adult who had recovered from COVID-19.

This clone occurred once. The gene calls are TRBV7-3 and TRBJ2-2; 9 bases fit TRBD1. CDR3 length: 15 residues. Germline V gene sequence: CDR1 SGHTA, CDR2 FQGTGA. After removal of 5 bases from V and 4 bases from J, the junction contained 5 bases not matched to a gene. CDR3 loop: CASSVGQGVTGELFF. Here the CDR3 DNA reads TGTGCCAGCAGCGTGGGACAGGGAGTCACCGGGGAGCTGTTTTTT.

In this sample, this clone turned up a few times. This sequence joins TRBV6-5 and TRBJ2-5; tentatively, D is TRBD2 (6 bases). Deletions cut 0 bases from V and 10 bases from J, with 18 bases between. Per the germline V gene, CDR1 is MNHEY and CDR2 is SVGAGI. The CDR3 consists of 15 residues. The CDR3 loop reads CASSYSSGPGVDQYF. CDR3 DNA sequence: TGTGCCAGCAGTTACTCAAGCGGGCCGGGGGTGGACCAGTACTTC.

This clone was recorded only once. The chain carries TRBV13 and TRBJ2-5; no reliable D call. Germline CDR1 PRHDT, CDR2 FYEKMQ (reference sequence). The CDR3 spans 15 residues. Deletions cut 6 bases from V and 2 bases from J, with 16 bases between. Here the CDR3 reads CASSRNGEPQETQYF. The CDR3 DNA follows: TGTGCCAGCAGTCGAAACGGAGAGCCACAAGAGACCCAGTACTTC.

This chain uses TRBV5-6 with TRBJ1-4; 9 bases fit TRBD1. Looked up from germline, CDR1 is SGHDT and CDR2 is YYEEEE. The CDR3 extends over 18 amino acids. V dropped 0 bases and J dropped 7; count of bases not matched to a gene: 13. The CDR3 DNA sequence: TGTGCCAGCAGCTTGGCCCCGGGACAGGGACGAATTAGTGAAAAACTGTTTTTT. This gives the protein CASSLAPGQGRISEKLFF.

Written as DNA, the CDR3 is TGTGCCAGCAGCTTCTCCCGGGGGCTCGGAAACACCATATATTTT. Protein: CASSFSRGLGNTIYF. V usage is TRBV5-4 and J usage is TRBJ1-3; a weak D match, TRBD1 (6 bases). Germline V lookup: CDR1 SGHNT, CDR2 YYREEE (reference sequence). The V end was cut by 2 bases, the J end by 4 bases, with 13 bases between. This CDR3 is 15 amino acids long.

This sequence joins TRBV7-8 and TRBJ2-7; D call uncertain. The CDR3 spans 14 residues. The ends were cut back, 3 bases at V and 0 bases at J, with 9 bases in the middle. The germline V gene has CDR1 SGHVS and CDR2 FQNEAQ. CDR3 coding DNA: TGTGCCAGCAGCTTCCGGGCAGCCTCCTACGAGCAGTACTTC. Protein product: CASSFRAASYEQYF. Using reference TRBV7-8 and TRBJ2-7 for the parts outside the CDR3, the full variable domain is GAGVSQSPRYKVAKRGQDVALRCDPISGHVSLFWYQQALGQGPEFLTYFQNEAQLDKSGLPSDRFFAERPEGSVSTLKIQRTQQEDSAVYLCASSFRAASYEQYFGPGTRLTVT.

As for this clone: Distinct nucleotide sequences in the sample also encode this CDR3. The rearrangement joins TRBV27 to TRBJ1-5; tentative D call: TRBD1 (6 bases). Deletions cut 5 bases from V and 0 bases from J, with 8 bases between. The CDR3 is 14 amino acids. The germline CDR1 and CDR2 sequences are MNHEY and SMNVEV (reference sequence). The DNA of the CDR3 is TGTGCCAGCAGTCACAGGGATAGCAATCAGCCCCAGCATTTT. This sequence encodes CASSHRDSNQPQHF.

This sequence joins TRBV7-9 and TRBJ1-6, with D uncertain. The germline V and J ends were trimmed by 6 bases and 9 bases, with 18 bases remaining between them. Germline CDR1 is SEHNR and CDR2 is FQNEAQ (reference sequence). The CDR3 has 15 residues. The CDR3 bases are TGTGCCAGCAGTGGGAACCTCCGAGCCAGTTCACCCCTCCACTTT. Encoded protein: CASSGNLRASSPLHF.

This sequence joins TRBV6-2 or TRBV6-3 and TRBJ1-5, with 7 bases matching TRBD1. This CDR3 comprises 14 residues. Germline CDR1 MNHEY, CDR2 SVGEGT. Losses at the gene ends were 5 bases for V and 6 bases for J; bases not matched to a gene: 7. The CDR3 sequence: CASSLDRVGQPQHF. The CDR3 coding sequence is TGTGCCAGCAGTCTCGACAGGGTAGGTCAGCCCCAGCATTTT.

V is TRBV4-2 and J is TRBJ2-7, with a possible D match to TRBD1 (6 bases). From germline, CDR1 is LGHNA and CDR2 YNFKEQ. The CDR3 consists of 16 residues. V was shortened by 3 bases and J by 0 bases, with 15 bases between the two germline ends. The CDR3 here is CASSQLGASSSYEQYF. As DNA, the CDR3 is TGTGCCAGCAGCCAGCTGGGGGCTAGCAGCTCCTACGAGCAGTACTTC.

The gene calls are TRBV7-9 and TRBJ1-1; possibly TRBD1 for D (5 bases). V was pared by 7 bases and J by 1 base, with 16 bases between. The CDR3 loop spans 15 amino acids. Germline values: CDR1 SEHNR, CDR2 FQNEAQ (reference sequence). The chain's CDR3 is CASTNSGQGNTEAFF. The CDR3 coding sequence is TGTGCCAGCACCAATTCGGGGCAGGGGAACACTGAAGCTTTCTTT.

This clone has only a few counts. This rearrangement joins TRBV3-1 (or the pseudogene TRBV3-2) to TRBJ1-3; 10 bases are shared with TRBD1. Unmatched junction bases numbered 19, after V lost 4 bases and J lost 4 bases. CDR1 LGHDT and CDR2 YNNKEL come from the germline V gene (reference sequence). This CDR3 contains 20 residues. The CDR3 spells CASSRISGTGAPPEGNTIYF. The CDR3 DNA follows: TGTGCCAGCAGCCGAATCTCCGGGACAGGGGCCCCGCCGGAGGGAAACACCATATATTTT.

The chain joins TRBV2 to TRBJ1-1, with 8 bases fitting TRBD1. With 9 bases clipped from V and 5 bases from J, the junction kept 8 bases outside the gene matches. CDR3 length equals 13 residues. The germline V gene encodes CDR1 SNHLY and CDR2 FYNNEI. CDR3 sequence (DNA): TGTGCCAGACGGACAGGGAGAGGGACTGAAGCTTTCTTT. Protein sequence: CARRTGRGTEAFF. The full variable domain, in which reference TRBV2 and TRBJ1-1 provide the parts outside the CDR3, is EPEVTQTPSHQVTQMGQEVILRCVPISNHLYFYWYRQILGQKVEFLVSFYNNEISEKSEIFDDQFSVERPDGSNFTLKIRSTKLEDSAMYFCARRTGRGTEAFFGQGTRLTVV.

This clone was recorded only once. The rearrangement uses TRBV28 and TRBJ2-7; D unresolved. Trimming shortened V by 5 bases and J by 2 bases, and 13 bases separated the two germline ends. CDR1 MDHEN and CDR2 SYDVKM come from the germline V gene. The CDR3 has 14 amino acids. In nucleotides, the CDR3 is TGTGCCAGCAGTATTTCGGGCCTAACCTACGAGCAGTACTTC. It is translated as CASSISGLTYEQYF.

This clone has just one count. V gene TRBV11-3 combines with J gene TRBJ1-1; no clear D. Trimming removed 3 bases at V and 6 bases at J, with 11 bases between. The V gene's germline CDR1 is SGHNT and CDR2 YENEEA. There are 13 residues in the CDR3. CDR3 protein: CASSLGPRAEAFF. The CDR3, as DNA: TGTGCCAGCAGCTTGGGCCCACGCGCTGAAGCTTTCTTT. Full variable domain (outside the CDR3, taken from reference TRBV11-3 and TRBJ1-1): EAGVVQSPRYKIIEKKQPVAFWCNPISGHNTLYWYLQNLGQGPELLIRYENEEAVDDSQLPKDRFSAERLKGVDSTLKIQPAELGDSAVYLCASSLGPRAEAFFGQGTRLTVV.

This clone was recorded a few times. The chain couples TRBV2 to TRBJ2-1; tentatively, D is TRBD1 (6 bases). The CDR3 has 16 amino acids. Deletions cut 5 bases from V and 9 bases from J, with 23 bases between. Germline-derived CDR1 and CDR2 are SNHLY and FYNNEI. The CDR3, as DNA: TGTGCCAGCAGTCGTATCGGACAGATAGCATTCGGTGAGCAGTTCTTC. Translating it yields CASSRIGQIAFGEQFF. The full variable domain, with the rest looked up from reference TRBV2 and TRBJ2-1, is EPEVTQTPSHQVTQMGQEVILRCVPISNHLYFYWYRQILGQKVEFLVSFYNNEISEKSEIFDDQFSVERPDGSNFTLKIRSTKLEDSAMYFCASSRIGQIAFGEQFFGPGTRLTVL.

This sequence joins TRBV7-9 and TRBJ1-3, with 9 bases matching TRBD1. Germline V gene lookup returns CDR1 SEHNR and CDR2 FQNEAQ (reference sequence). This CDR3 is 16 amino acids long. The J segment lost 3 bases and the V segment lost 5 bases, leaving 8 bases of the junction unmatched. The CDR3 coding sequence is TGTGCCAGCAGCCCATTCGGACAGGGGTATGGAAACACCATATATTTT. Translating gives CASSPFGQGYGNTIYF.

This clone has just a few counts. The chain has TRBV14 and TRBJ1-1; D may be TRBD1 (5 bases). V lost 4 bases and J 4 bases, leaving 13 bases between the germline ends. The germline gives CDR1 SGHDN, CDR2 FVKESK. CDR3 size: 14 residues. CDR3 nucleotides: TGTGCCAGCAGCCCCCTCTTGGGGACCACTGAAGCTTTCTTT. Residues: CASSPLLGTTEAFF.

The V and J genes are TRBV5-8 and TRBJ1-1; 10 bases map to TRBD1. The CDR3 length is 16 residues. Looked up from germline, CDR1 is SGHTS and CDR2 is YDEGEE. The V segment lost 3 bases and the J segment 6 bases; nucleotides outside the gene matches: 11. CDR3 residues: CASSSTMDRGTSEAFF. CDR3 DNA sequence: TGTGCCAGCAGCTCGACCATGGACAGGGGGACGTCTGAAGCTTTCTTT. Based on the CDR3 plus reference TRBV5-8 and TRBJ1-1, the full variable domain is EAGVTQSPTHLIKTRGQQATLRCSPISGHTSVYWYQQALGLGLQFLLWYDEGEERNRGNFPPRFSGRQFPNYSSELNVNALELEDSALYLCASSSTMDRGTSEAFFGQGTRLTVV.

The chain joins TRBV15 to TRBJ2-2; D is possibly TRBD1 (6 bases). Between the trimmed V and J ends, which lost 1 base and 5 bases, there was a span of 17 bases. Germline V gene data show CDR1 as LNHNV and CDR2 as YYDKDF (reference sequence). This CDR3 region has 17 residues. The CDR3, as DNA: TGTGCCACCAGCAGAGCCCTCACAGGGTTGGGAACCGGGGAGCTGTTTTTT. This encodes CATSRALTGLGTGELFF.